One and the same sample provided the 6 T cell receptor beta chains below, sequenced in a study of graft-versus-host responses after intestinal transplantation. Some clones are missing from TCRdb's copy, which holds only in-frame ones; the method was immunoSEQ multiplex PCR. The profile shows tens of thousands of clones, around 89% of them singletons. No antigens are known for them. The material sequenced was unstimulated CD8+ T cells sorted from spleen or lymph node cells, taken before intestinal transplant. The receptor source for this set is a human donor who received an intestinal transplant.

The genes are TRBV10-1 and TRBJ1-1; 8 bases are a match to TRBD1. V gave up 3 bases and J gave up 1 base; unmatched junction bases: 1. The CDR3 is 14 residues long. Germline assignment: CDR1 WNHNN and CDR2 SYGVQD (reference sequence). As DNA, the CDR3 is TGCGCCAGCAGTGAAGGGACAGGGAACACTGAAGCTTTCTTT. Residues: CASSEGTGNTEAFF.

The CDR3 DNA follows: TGTGCCAGCAGCTTCAGGCAGGCCCTCGACGAGCAGTACTTC. Its translation is CASSFRQALDEQYF. The gene calls are TRBV5-6 and TRBJ2-7; D gene ambiguous. The CDR3 runs to 14 residues. Germline V gene lookup returns CDR1 SGHDT and CDR2 YYEEEE. V gave up 2 bases and J gave up 5 bases, with 14 bases separating them.

CDR3 protein: CASSGRQGLGLYNEQFF. As DNA, the CDR3 is TGTGCCAGCAGTGGTCGACAGGGGTTGGGCCTATACAATGAGCAGTTCTTC. The V call is TRBV28, the J call TRBJ2-1; 8 nucleotides align to TRBD1. After removal of 5 bases from V and 4 bases from J, the junction contained 13 bases not matched to a gene. The CDR3 contains 17 residues. Germline CDR1 reads MDHEN; CDR2 reads SYDVKM.

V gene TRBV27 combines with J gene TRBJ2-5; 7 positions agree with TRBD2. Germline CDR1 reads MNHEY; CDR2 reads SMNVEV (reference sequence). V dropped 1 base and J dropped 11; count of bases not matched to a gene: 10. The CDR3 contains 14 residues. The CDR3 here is CASSLYSGKGEQYF. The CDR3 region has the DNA TGTGCCAGCAGTTTATACAGCGGGAAAGGGGAGCAGTACTTC.

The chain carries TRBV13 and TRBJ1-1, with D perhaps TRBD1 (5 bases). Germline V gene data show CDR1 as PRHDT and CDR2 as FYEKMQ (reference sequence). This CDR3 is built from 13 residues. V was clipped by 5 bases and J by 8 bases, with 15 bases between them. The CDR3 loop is CASSEMPTGEAFF. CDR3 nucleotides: TGTGCCAGCAGCGAGATGCCTACAGGAGAAGCTTTCTTT.

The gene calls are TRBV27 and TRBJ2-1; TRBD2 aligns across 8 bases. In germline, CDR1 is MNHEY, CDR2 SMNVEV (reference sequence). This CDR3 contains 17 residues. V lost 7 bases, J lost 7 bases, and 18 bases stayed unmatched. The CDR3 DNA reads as TGTGCCAGCACCTCCTCGGGGGGCGGGAGGAAGAGAAATGAGCAGTTCTTC. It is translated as CASTSSGGGRKRNEQFF.